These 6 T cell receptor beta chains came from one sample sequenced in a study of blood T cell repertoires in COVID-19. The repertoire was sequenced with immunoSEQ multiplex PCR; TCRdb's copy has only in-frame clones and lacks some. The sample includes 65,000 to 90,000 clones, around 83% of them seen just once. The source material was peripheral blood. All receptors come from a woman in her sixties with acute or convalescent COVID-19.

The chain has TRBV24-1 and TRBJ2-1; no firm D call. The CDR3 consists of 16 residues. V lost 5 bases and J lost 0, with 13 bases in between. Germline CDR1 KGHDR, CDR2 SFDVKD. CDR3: CATSGGTSVSYNEQFF. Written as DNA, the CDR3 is TGTGCCACCAGTGGAGGAACAAGCGTCTCCTACAATGAGCAGTTCTTC.

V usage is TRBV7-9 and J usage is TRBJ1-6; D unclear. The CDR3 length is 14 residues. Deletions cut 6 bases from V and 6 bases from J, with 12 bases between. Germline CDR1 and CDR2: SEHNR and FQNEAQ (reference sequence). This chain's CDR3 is CASSLREFNSPLHF. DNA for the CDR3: TGTGCCAGCAGTTTAAGGGAGTTTAATTCACCCCTCCACTTT.

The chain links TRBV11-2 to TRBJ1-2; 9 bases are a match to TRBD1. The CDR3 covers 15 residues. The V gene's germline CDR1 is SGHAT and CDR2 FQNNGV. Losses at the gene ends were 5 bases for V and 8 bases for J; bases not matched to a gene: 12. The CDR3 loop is CASSPNQRTGAGYTF. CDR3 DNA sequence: TGTGCCAGCAGCCCAAATCAGAGGACAGGGGCCGGCTACACCTTC.

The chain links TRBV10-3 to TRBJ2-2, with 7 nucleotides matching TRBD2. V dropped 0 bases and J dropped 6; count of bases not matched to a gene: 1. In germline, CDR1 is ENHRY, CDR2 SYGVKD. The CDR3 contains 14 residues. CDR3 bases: TGTGCCATCAGTGAGTCGACTAGCTCCGGGGAGCTGTTTTTT. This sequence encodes CAISESTSSGELFF.

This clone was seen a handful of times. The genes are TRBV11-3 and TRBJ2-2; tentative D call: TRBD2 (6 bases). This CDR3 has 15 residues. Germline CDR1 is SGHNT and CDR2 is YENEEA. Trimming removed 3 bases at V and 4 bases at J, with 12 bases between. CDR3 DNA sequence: TGTGCCAGCAGCTTGGGGCGGGGCCCCACCGGGGAGCTGTTTTTT. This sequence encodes CASSLGRGPTGELFF. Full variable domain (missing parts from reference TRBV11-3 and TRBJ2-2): EAGVVQSPRYKIIEKKQPVAFWCNPISGHNTLYWYLQNLGQGPELLIRYENEEAVDDSQLPKDRFSAERLKGVDSTLKIQPAELGDSAVYLCASSLGRGPTGELFFGEGSRLTVL.

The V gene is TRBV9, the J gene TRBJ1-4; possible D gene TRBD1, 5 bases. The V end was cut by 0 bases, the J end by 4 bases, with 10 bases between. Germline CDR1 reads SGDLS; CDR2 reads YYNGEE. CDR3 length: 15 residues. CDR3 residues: CASSVEQDVNEKLFF. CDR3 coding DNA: TGTGCCAGCAGCGTAGAACAGGACGTTAATGAAAAACTGTTTTTT.